This entry lists 2 T cell receptor beta chains sequenced from one sample in a study of identical twins. TCRdb ran MiXCR on the 5' RACE reads and lists one entry per CDR3 protein. Here the sample spans 650,000 to 800,000 distinct CDR3 sequences, over 8.5% being singletons. These data were also filed under a second study, of yellow fever vaccine responses in identical twins.

Sequencing was performed on PBMCs. The source of these receptors is a woman under 30 in good health.

This clonotype appeared a few times. The genes are TRBV7-9 and TRBJ2-5; D is possibly TRBD2 (5 bases). CDR3 length: 12 residues. V lost 7 bases and J 5 bases, leaving 11 bases between the germline ends. Germline CDR1 is SEHNR and CDR2 is FQNEAQ (reference sequence). CDR3 protein: CASIGIGETQYF. CDR3 sequence (DNA): TGTGCCAGCATCGGGATAGGGGAGACCCAGTACTTC.

The chain uses TRBV29-1 and TRBJ2-1; D might be TRBD2 (5 bases). Germline V CDR1 and CDR2: SQVTM, ANQGSEA. Deletions cut 8 bases from V and 7 bases from J, with 12 bases between. The CDR3 length is 11 residues. CDR3 sequence (DNA): TGCAGCCATCTTAGCGTAAATGAGCAGTTCTTC. It encodes CSHLSVNEQFF.